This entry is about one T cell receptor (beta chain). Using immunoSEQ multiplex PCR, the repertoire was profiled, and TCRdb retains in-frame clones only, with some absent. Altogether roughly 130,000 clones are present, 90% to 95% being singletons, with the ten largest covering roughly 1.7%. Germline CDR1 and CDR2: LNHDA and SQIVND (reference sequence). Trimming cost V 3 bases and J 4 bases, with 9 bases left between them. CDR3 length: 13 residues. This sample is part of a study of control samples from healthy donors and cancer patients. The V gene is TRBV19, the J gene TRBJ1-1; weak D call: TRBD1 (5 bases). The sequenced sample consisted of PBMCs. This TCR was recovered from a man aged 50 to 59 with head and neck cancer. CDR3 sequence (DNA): TGTGCCAGTAGTATTCTCGGGGGCACTGAAGCTTTCTTT. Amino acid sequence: CASSILGGTEAFF.